This T cell receptor beta chain was observed in a study of beta chain features in type 1 diabetes. Overall study context: All samples together contributed around 100,000,000 sorted cells for examination.

In its sample, this clone was seen a few times. The target antigen is unknown. Trimming took 4 bases from V and 6 from J, leaving 13 bases between them. The CDR3 is 12 residues long. Germline V gene sequence: CDR1 SQVTM, CDR2 ANQGSEA. Study-wide results and caveats: The naive, central memory and Treg TCRB repertoires of patients appeared to be more similar to one another than those of healthy donors. A cDNA-based sequencing approach could over-represent cells with high TCR expression.

Expressed TCRB transcripts were sequenced because the isolated RNA had all been reverse transcribed beforehand. Sequencing used immunoSEQ multiplex PCR; TCRdb keeps in-frame clones, though not all of them. The repertoire has 860,000 or so clones, around a sixth of them found once; the top ten carry around 0.02%. The chain carries TRBV29-1 and TRBJ2-7; D ambiguous. Sample: naive CD4+ T cells from blood. This TCR derives from a woman in her late teens or twenties in good health. The CDR3 coding sequence is TGCAGCGTTGCGGCGGTCCCTACCGAGCAGTACTTC. Translating it yields CSVAAVPTEQYF.